This TCR beta chain was profiled in a study of blood T cell repertoires in COVID-19. Overall study context: Italy, Spain and the United States were the sources of the convalescent and acute COVID-19 samples. The analysed material was cDNA or gDNA that came from T cells, B-cell-depleted T cells, or PBMCs.

In the original processing: Researchers report that nucleated cell counts were estimated from reference gene primer amplification. The data were produced by immunoSEQ multiplex PCR, yet TCRdb's version contains in-frame clones alone and is incomplete. That table furnishes V, J and clone size, whereas the DNA furnished D and trimming. The sample lists approximately 50,000 clones, about nine tenths occurring once. With 4 bases removed from V and 0 bases from J, the gap between germline ends came to 19 bases. The CDR3 contains 17 residues. Germline V gene lookup returns CDR1 SGHNT and CDR2 YYREEE (reference sequence).

The clonotype originates from a human donor in a cohort sampled during active COVID-19. This chain connects TRBV5-4 to TRBJ1-1, with D possibly being TRBD1 (6 bases). The sample was peripheral blood. The CDR3 loop reads CASSHIRTDLMNTEAFF. For the CDR3, the DNA is TGTGCCAGCAGCCACATTCGGACAGATCTCATGAACACTGAAGCTTTCTTT.